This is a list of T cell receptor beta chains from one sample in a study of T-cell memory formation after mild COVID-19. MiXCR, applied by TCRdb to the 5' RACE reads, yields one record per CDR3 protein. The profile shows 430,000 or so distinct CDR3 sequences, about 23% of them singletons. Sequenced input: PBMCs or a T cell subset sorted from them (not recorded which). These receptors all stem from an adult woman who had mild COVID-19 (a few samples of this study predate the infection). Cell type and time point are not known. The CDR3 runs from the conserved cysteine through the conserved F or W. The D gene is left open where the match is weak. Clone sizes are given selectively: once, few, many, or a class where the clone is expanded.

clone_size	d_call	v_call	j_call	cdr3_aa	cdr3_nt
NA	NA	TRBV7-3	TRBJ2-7	CASSRWGGSAPSEQYF	TGTGCCAGCAGCCGCTGGGGTGGTAGCGCGCCCAGCGAGCAGTACTTC
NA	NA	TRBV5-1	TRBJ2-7	CASSLVGEEAYEQYF	TGCGCCAGCAGCTTGGTAGGGGAGGAAGCCTACGAGCAGTACTTC
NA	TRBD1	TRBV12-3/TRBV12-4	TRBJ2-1	CASRVTGAFNEQFF	TGTGCCAGCAGAGTGACAGGGGCCTTCAATGAGCAGTTCTTC
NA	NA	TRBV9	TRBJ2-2	CASSVEGAGGELFF	TGTGCCAGCAGCGTAGAAGGGGCGGGCGGGGAGCTGTTTTTT
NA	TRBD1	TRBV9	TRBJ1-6	CASSPRTGENSPLHF	TGTGCCAGCAGCCCCCGGACAGGGGAGAATTCACCCCTCCACTTT
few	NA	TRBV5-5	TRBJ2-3	CASSLDGLGTDTQYF	TGTGCCAGCAGCTTGGACGGGCTGGGCACAGATACGCAGTATTTT
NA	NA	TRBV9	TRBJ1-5	CASSPHVGRQPQHF	TGTGCCAGCAGCCCACATGTAGGGAGGCAGCCCCAGCATTTT
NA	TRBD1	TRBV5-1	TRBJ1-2	CASSLSGQGDDGYTF	TGCGCCAGCAGCTTGAGTGGACAGGGTGACGATGGCTACACCTTC
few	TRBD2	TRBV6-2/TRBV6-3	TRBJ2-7	CASSYRLANYEQYF	TGTGCCAGCAGTTACAGACTAGCCAACTACGAGCAGTACTTC
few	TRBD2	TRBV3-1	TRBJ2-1	CASSQDSGLAGDNEQFF	TGTGCCAGCAGCCAAGACAGCGGACTAGCGGGAGACAATGAGCAGTTCTTC
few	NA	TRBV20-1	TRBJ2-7	CSARDQRVSAYEQYF	TGCAGTGCTAGAGACCAGCGGGTGTCGGCGTACGAGCAGTACTTC
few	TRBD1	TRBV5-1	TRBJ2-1	CASSGTGGGEQFF	TGCGCCAGCAGCGGGACAGGGGGCGGTGAGCAGTTCTTC
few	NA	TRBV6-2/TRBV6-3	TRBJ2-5	CASSQLQGGRAQETQYF	TGTGCCAGCAGCCAACTACAGGGTGGCAGGGCCCAAGAGACCCAGTACTTC
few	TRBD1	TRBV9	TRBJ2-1	CASSVAHRGDEQFF	TGTGCCAGCAGCGTAGCCCACAGGGGGGATGAGCAGTTCTTC
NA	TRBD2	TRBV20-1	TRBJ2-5	CSAREREAQYF	TGCAGTGCTAGAGAACGGGAGGCCCAGTACTTC
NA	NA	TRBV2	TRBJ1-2	CASSDSAGKSGYTF	TGTGCCAGCAGCGACAGCGCCGGTAAGAGTGGCTACACCTTC
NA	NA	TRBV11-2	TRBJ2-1	CASSLVLLGVNEQFF	TGTGCCAGCAGCTTAGTGCTCCTTGGGGTTAATGAGCAGTTCTTC
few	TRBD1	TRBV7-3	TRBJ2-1	CASSPSPGQNNEQFF	TGTGCCAGCAGCCCGTCCCCGGGACAGAACAATGAGCAGTTCTTC
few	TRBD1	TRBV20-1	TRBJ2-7	CSAADRGYEQYF	TGCAGTGCTGCGGACAGGGGGTACGAGCAGTACTTC
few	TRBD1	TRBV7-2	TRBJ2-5	CASSLRQGQGETQYF	TGTGCCAGCAGCCTTCGACAGGGGCAGGGAGAGACCCAGTACTTC
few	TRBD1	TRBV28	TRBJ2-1	CASSFWTGYQGEQFF	TGTGCCAGCAGTTTCTGGACAGGGTATCAGGGTGAGCAGTTCTTC
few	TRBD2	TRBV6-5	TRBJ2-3	CASRRGLAGLTDTQYF	TGTGCCAGCAGACGTGGACTAGCGGGACTCACAGATACGCAGTATTTT